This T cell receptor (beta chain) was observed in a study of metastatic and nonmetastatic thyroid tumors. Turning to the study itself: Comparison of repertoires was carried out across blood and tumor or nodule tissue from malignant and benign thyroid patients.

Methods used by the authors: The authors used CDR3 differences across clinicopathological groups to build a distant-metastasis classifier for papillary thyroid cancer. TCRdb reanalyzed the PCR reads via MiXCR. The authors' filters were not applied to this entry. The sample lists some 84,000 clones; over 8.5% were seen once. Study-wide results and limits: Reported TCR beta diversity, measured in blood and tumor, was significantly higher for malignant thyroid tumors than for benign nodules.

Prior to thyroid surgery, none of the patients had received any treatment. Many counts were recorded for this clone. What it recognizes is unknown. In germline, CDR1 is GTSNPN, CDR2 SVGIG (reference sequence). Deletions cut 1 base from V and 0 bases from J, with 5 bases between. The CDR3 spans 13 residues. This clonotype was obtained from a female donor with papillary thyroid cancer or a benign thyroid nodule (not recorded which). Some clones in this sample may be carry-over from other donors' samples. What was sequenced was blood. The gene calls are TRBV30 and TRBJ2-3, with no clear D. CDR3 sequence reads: CAWSEGSTDTQYF. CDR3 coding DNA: TGTGCCTGGAGTGAGGGAAGCACAGATACGCAGTATTTT.